This TCR beta chain was identified during a study of identical twins (dated by TCRdb to about 2016). Study-wide context: To test whether fetal clonotypes persist, the study used deep sequencing on TCR alpha and beta repertoires from monozygotic twins, unrelated adults of various ages, and cord blood. Replicate twin experiments were performed at different times using different library preparation protocols to rule out contamination.

Including the terminal cysteine and phenylalanine, the CDR3 comprises 16 residues. The CDR3 DNA has 48 bases and is translated from base 1. V lost 7 bases and J lost 2 bases; the stretch between them is 20 bases long. CDR1 is given as SGHVS and CDR2 as FQNEAQ, both from the germline V gene. All donors were healthy Caucasians. Miltenyi CD45RO+ enrichment and human naive T-cell isolation kits were used to isolate memory (CD45RO+) and naive T cells from PBMC. The library was built by means of 5' RACE. Sequencing used an Illumina HiSeq 2000. A universal primer binding site was introduced by template switching, and a unique molecular identifier was present in the final cDNA, enabling accurate counting of TCR cDNA molecules. Specific primers in the conserved constant-segment region were used to synthesize first-strand cDNA for TCR alpha and beta chains. To control for contamination, every cDNA library carried two barcodes: a SMART-Mk sample barcode plus Illumina barcodes. Two successive PCR steps introduced TruSeq adapter sequences along with Illumina sample barcodes. Sequencing of the TCR alpha and beta cDNA libraries was done on the Illumina HiSeq platform using custom primers. The study's processing was this. MiGEC processed the raw reads to extract unique molecular identifiers, while MiXCR was used to determine the CDR3 positions. Recombination models were inferred per individual with the repgenHMM and IGoR tools using an EM algorithm. Shared clonotype analysis was performed with the tcR package in R, normalizing sharing by the product of cloneset sizes. To study raw recombination without the effects of thymic and clonal selection, out-of-frame nonproductive sequences were analyzed. The public reads were run again by TCRdb, first through fastp at Q25 and then through MiXCR, and only productive beta chains were kept. Each entry merges the rows of one CDR3 protein and shows their most common DNA and genes. TCRdb, not the original authors, processed these V and J calls. In this sample the table shows about 100,000 distinct CDR3 sequences, about 5.6% of which occur a single time. Approximately 12% of the sample lies in the top ten.

The paper's findings and limits, for the study overall: In monozygotic twins, out-of-frame TCR alpha sharing was systematically underestimated by recombination models, although the models agreed with sharing between unrelated individuals. The excess sharing between twins in beta out-of-frame sequences was weaker because fewer shared sequences reduced the signal-to-noise ratio. Abundant cord blood beta clonotypes carried fewer insertions; young adult naive repertoires showed a weaker similar trend, while memory repertoires showed none. Zero-insertion analyses could be partly confounded by invariant T cells such as MAIT and iNKT, although diverse VJ usage argued against such confounding for most clonotypes. Conclusions relied on cross-sectional statistical analysis, since the same donors could not be followed over many years. Compared with coincidental sharing between unrelated individuals, out-of-frame TCR alpha sequences shared between twins showed an excess of sequences with low generation probability.

Of note for this clonotype: It lacks a known antigen. The input lacks base qualities; no much larger clone sits a single base away.

Sequencing was carried out using memory T cells sorted from blood. Reading the label with the study, this specimen's cell subset or site is: CD45RO+ enriched T cells. The TCR sequence derives from a woman in her forties or fifties in good health. The chain employs TRBV7-8 and TRBJ2-5, with a weak D call of TRBD1 (5 bases match). In nucleotide form, the sequence is TGTGCCAGCACCCAAGGGCGTTGGAGACAGCAAGAGACCCAGTACTTC. Its protein reads: CASTQGRWRQQETQYF.